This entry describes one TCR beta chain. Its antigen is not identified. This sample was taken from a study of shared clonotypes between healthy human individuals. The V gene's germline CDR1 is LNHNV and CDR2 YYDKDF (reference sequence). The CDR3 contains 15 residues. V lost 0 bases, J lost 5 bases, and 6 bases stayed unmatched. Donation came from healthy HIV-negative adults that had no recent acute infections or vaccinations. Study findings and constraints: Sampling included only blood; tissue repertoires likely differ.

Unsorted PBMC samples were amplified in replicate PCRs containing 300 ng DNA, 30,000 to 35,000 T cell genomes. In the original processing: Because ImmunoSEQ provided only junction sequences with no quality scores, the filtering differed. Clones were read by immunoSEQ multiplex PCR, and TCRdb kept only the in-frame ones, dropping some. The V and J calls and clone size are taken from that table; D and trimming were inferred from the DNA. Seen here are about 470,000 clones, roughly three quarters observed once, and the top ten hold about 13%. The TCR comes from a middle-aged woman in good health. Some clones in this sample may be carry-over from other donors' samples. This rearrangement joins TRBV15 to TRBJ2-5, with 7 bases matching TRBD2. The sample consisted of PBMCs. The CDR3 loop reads CATSRELVGGETQYF. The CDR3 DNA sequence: TGTGCCACCAGCAGAGAGTTGGTGGGAGGGGAGACCCAGTACTTC. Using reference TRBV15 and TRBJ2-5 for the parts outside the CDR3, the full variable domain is DAMVIQNPRYQVTQFGKPVTLSCSQTLNHNVMYWYQQKSSQAPKLLFHYYDKDFNNEADTPDNFQSRRPNTSFCFLDIRSPGLGDTAMYLCATSRELVGGETQYFGPGTRLLVL.